These 3 T cell receptor beta chains were sequenced from one sample in a study of PD-1 blockade in classical Hodgkin lymphoma. Clones were sequenced by immunoSEQ multiplex PCR, and TCRdb holds only the in-frame ones, with some missing. This table has more than 75,000 clones, more than 85% appearing once. As to time point: cycle 4 day 1 (C4D1), after 6 weeks of nivolumab. All patients experienced relapse after autologous stem cell transplantation, and brentuximab vedotin exposure was variable. The source was peripheral blood mononuclear cells (PBMCs), collected before the fourth cycle of nivolumab. The receptors originated from a human donor with classical Hodgkin lymphoma.

This clone is a singleton in its sample. The chain links TRBV28 to TRBJ1-2; D remains unclear. The CDR3 totals 14 residues. V was shortened by 5 bases and J by 0 bases, with 10 bases between the two germline ends. Germline V gene sequence: CDR1 MDHEN, CDR2 SYDVKM. This CDR3 is CASSPLVANYGYTF. CDR3 DNA: TGTGCCAGCAGTCCATTGGTAGCTAACTATGGCTACACCTTC.

This rearrangement joins TRBV7-8 to TRBJ2-5; tentatively, D is TRBD1 (5 bases). There are 13 residues in the CDR3. The V gene's germline CDR1 is SGHVS and CDR2 FQNEAQ. Trimming stripped 6 bases from V and 1 base from J, with 9 bases between. The CDR3 sequence: CASRNRIQETQYF. CDR3 sequence (DNA): TGTGCCAGCAGGAACAGGATCCAAGAGACCCAGTACTTC.

This clone came up once. The rearrangement uses TRBV11-2 and TRBJ2-2; 10 bases are shared with TRBD1. The CDR3 has 15 residues. V lost 5 bases, J lost 5 bases, and 5 bases stayed unmatched. The V gene's germline CDR1 is SGHAT and CDR2 FQNNGV. The CDR3 region has the DNA TGTGCCAGCAGCCGGGACAGGGGAGAAACCGGGGAGCTGTTTTTT. It translates to CASSRDRGETGELFF.